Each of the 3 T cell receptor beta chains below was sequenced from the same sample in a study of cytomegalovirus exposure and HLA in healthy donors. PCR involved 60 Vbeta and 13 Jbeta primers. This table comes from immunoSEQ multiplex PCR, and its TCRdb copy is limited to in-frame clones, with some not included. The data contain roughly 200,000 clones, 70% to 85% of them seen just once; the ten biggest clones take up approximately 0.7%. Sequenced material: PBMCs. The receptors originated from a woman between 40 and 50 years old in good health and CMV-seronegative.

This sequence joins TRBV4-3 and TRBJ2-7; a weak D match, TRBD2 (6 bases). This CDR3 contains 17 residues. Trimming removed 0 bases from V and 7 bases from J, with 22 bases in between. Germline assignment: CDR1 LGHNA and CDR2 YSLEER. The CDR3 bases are TGCGCCAGCAGCCAAGATCCCACATCGACTAGTCCGTGGGAGCAGTACTTC. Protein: CASSQDPTSTSPWEQYF.

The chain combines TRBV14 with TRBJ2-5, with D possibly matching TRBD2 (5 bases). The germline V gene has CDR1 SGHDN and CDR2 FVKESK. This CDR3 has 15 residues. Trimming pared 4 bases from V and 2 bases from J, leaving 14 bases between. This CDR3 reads CASSPVGAVQETQYF. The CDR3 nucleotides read TGTGCCAGCAGCCCGGTGGGAGCGGTTCAAGAGACCCAGTACTTC.

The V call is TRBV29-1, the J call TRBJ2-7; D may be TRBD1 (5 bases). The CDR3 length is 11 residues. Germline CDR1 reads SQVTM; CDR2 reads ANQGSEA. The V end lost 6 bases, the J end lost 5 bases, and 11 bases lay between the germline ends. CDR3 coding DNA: TGCAGCGTAGGGGATGTCGACGAGCAGTACTTC. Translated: CSVGDVDEQYF.